This T cell receptor (beta chain) was captured by sequencing in a study of shared clonotypes between healthy human individuals. A word on this clone: What it recognizes is unknown.

When replicate PCRs were run on sorted subsets, they used approximately 210 ng DNA, about 30,000 T cell genomes. Profiled with immunoSEQ multiplex PCR; TCRdb holds only in-frame clones, not every one. In the table there are about 2,100,000 clones, about 92% of which are singletons. This CDR3 spans 16 amino acids. V was cut by 6 bases and J by 6 bases, with 21 bases left in between. Germline V CDR1 and CDR2: MDHEN, SYDVKM. Study-wide results and limits: The generation probabilities recorded for non-shared clonotypes fell below those of clonotypes shared by all four donors.

Cells designated naive CD8 were CD45RO-negative and were positively selected for CCR7, with terminally differentiated effector memory CD45RA+ cells excluded. Participating donors were healthy, HIV-negative adults free of recent acute infections or vaccinations. The chain links TRBV28 to TRBJ2-4; a possible D gene is TRBD2 (5 bases). This TCR was sampled from a man younger than 35 in good health. Some clones in this sample may be carry-over from other donors' samples. What was sequenced was naive CD8+ T cells from PBMCs. This chain's CDR3 is CASSLVGEGQSNIQYF. As DNA, the CDR3 is TGTGCCAGCAGCCTCGTTGGTGAGGGCCAATCAAACATTCAGTACTTC. Together with reference TRBV28 and TRBJ2-4, the CDR3 gives the full variable domain: DVKVTQSSRYLVKRTGEKVFLECVQDMDHENMFWYRQDPGLGLRLIYFSYDVKMKEKGDIPEGYSVSREKKERFSLILESASTNQTSMYLCASSLVGEGQSNIQYFGAGTRLSVL.